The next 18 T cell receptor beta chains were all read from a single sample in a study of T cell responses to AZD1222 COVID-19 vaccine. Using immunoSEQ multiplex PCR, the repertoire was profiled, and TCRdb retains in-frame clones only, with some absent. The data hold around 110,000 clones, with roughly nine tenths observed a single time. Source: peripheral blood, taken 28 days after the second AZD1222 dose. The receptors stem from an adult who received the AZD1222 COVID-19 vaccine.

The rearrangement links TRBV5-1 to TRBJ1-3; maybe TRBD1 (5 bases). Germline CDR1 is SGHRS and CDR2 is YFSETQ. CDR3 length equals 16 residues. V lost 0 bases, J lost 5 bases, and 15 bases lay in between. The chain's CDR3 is CASSLEGASRRNTIYF. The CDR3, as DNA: TGCGCCAGCAGCTTGGAAGGGGCCAGCCGACGAAACACCATATATTTT. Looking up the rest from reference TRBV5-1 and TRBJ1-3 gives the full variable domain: KAGVTQTPRYLIKTRGQQVTLSCSPISGHRSVSWYQQTPGQGLQFLFEYFSETQRNKGNFPGRFSGRQFSNSRSEMNVSTLELGDSALYLCASSLEGASRRNTIYFGEGSWLTVV.

CDR3 sequence reads: CASSLGFSGSSSYNEQFF. DNA for the CDR3: TGTGCCAGCAGCTTAGGGTTCTCGGGATCAAGCTCCTACAATGAGCAGTTCTTC. The genes are TRBV7-9 and TRBJ2-1; D possibly corresponds to TRBD2 (5 bases). Trimming removed 1 base from V and 0 bases from J, with 16 bases in between. The CDR3 spans 18 residues. Germline assignment: CDR1 SEHNR and CDR2 FQNEAQ (reference sequence).

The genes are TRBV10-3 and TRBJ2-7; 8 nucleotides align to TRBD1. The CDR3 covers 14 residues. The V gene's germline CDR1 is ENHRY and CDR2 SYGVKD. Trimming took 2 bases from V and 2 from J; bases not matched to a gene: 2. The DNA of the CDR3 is TGTGCCATCAGTGAGGGACAGGGACCCTACGAGCAGTACTTC. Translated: CAISEGQGPYEQYF.

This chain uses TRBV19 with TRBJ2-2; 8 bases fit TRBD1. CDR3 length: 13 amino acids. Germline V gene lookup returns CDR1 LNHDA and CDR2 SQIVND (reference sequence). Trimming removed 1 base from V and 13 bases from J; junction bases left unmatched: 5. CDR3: CASSIGDRGWLFF. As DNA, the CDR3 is TGTGCCAGTAGTATAGGAGACAGGGGCTGGCTGTTTTTT.

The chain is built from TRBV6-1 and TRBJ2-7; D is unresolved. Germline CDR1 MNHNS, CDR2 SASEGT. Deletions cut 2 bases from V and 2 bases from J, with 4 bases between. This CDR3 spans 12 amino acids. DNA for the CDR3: TGTGCCAGCAGTGAATTTCCCTACGAGCAGTACTTC. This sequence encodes CASSEFPYEQYF.

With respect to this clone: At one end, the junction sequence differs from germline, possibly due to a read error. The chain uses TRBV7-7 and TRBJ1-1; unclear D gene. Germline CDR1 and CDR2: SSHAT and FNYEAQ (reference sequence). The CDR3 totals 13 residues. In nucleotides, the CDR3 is TGTGCTAGCAGCTTCAAAATAGACACTGAAGCTTTCTTT. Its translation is CASSFKIDTEAFF.

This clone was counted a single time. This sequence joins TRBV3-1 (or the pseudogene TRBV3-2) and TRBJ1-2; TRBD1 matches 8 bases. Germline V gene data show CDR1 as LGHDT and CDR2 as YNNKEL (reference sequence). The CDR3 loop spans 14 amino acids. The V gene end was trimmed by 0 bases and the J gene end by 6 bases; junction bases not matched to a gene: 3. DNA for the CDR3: TGTGCCAGCAGCCAAGACCAGGGGGCGGATGGCTACACCTTC. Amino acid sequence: CASSQDQGADGYTF.

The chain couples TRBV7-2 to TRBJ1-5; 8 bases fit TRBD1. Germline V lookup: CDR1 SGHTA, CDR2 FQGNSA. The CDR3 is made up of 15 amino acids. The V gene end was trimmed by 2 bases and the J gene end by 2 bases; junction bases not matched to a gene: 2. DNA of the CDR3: TGTGCCAGCAGCTTACAGGGGGCTGGCAATCAGCCCCAGCATTTT. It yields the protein CASSLQGAGNQPQHF.

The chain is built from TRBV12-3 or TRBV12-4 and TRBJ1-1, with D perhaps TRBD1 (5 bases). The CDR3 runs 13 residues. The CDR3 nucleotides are TGTGCATCCGGGACCCGGTTAGACACTGAAGCTTTCTTT. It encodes CASGTRLDTEAFF.

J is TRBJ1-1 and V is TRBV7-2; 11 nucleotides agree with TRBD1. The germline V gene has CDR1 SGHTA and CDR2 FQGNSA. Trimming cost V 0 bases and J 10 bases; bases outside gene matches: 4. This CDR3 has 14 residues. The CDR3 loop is CASSLAGTGGVAFF. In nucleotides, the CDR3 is TGTGCCAGCAGCTTAGCTGGGACAGGGGGGGTAGCTTTCTTT.

As DNA, the CDR3 is TGTGCCAGCAGCTTGGGACTAGCGGGGGGGCCGGACACCGGGGAGCTGTTTTTT. Protein: CASSLGLAGGPDTGELFF. This chain links TRBV5-4 with TRBJ2-2; 14 bases fit TRBD2. V was pared by 0 bases and J by 3 bases, with 4 bases of the junction left unmatched. The CDR3 totals 18 residues. Germline V gene sequence: CDR1 SGHNT, CDR2 YYREEE (reference sequence).

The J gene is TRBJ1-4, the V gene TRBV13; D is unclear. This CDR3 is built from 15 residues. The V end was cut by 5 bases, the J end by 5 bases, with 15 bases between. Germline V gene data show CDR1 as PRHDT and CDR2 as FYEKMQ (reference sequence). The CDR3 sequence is CASSRTGRTNEKLFF. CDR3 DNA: TGTGCCAGCAGCAGGACGGGGAGGACGAATGAAAAACTGTTTTTT.

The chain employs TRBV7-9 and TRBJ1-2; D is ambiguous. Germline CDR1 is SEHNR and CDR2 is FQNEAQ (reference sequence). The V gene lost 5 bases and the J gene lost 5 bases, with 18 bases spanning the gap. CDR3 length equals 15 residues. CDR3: CASSPSQWPNYGYTF. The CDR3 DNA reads TGTGCCAGCAGCCCCTCCCAATGGCCGAATTATGGCTACACCTTC.

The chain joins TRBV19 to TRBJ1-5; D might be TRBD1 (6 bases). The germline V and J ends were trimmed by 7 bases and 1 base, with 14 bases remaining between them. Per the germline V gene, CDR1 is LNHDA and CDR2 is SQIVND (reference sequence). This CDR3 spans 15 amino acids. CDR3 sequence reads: CASIPTGGSNQPQHF. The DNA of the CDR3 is TGTGCCAGTATCCCGACAGGTGGCAGCAATCAGCCCCAGCATTTT.

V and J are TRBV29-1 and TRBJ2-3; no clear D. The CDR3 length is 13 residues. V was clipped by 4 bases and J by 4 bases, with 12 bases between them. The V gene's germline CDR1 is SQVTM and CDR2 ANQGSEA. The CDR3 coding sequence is TGCAGCGTTGTACAACGAGCTCCAGATACGCAGTATTTT. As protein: CSVVQRAPDTQYF.

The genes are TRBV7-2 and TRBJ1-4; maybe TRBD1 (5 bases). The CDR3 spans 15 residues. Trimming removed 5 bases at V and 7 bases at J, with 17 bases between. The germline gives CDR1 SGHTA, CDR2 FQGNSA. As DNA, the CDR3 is TGTGCCAGCAGCGCTCATACTTTCGGGGGTGAAAAACTGTTTTTT. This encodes CASSAHTFGGEKLFF.

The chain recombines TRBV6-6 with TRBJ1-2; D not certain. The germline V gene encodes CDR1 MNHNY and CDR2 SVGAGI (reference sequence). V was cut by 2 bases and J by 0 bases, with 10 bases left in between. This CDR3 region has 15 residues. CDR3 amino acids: CASSYPEASNYGYTF. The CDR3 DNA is TGTGCCAGCAGTTACCCGGAGGCCTCTAACTATGGCTACACCTTC.

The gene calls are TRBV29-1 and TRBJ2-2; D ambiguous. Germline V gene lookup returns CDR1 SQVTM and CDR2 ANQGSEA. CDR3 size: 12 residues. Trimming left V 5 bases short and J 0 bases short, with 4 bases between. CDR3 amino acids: CSVWANTGELFF. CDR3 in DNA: TGCAGCGTTTGGGCGAACACCGGGGAGCTGTTTTTT.